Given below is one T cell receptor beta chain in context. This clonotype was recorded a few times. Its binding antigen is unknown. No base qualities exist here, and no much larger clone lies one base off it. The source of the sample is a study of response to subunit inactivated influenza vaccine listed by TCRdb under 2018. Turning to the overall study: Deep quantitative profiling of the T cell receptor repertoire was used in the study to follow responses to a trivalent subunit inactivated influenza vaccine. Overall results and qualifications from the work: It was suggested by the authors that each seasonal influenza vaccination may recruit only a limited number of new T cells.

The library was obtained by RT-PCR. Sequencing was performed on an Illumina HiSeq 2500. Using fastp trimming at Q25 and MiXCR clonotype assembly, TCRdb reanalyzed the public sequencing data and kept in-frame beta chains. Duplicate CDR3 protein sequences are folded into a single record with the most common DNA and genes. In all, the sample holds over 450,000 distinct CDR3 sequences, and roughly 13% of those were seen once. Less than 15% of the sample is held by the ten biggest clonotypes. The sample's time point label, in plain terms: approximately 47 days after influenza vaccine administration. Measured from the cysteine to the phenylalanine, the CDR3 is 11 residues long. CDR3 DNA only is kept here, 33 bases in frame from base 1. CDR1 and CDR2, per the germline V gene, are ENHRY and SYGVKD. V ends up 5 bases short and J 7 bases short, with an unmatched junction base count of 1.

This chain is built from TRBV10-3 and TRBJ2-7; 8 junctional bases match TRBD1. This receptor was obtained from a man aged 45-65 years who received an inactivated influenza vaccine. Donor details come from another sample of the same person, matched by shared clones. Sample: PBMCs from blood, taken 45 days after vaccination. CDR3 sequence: CAISTGGEQYF. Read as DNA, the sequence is TGTGCCATCAGTACAGGGGGAGAGCAGTACTTC.